This TCR beta chain is from a study of cytomegalovirus exposure and HLA in healthy donors. Study-level findings and limits: Per published reports, the classifier diagnosed cytomegalovirus status with high specificity and sensitivity.

TCRdb keeps only in-frame clones here, not all; method: immunoSEQ multiplex PCR. Of some 76,000 clones listed, around 94% are singletons. Details on this clone: No antigen is known for it.

The sample consisted of PBMCs. This sequence was found in a woman under 30 in good health and CMV-seropositive.

CDR3 sequence (DNA): TGCGCCAGCAGCCAAGATCGGCGGGAGTTGAGCACAGATACGCAGTATTTT. Its protein product is CASSQDRRELSTDTQYF. The rearrangement uses TRBV4-3 and TRBJ2-3, with 7 bases matching TRBD2. V gave up 0 bases and J gave up 0 bases; unmatched junction bases: 6. Germline V gene data show CDR1 as LGHNA and CDR2 as YSLEER. CDR3 length equals 17 residues.